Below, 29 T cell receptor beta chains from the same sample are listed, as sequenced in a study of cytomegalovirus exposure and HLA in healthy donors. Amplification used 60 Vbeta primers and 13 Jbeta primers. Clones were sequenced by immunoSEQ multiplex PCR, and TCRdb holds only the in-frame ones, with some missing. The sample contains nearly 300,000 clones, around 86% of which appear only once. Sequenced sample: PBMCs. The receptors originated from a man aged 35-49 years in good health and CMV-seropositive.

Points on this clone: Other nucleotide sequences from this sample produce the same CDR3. The CDR3 DNA reads TGTGCCAGTAGTATTGGAGGGAGCTCCTACGAGCAGTACTTC. Translating gives CASSIGGSSYEQYF. V is TRBV19 and J is TRBJ2-7, with D maybe TRBD2 (6 bases). The CDR3 is 14 residues long. Germline CDR1 reads LNHDA; CDR2 reads SQIVND (reference sequence). V lost 3 bases and J 0 bases, leaving 9 bases between the germline ends.

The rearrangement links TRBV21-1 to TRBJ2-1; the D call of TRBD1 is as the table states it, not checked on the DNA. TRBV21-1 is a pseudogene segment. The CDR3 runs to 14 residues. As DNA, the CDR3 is TGTGCCAGCAGCCAGGCAGGGGGGAGCAATGAGCAGTTCTTC. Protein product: CASSQAGGSNEQFF.

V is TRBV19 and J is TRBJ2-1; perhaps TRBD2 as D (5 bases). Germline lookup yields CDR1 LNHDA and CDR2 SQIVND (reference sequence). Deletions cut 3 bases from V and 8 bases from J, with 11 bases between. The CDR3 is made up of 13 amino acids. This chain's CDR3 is CASSITRVHEQFF. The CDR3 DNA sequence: TGTGCCAGTAGTATCACTAGAGTTCATGAGCAGTTCTTC.

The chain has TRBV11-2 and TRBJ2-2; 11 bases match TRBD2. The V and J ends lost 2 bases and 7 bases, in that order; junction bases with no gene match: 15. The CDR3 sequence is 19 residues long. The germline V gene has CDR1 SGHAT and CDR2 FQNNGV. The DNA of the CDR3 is TGTGCCAGCAGCTTATGGCCCCGAACTAGCGGGAGTCCTCACGGGGAGCTGTTTTTT. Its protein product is CASSLWPRTSGSPHGELFF.

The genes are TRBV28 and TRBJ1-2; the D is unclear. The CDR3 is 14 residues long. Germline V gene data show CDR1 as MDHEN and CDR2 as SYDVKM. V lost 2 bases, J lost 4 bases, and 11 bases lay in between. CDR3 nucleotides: TGTGCCAGCAGTTTAAGACGGGGAACCTATGGCTACACCTTC. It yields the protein CASSLRRGTYGYTF.

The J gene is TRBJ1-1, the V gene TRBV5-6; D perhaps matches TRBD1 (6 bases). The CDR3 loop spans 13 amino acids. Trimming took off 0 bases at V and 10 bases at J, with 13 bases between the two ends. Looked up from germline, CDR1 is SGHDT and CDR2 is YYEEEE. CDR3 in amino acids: CASSLGTAVGAFF. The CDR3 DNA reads TGTGCCAGCAGCTTGGGGACAGCGGTCGGAGCTTTCTTT.

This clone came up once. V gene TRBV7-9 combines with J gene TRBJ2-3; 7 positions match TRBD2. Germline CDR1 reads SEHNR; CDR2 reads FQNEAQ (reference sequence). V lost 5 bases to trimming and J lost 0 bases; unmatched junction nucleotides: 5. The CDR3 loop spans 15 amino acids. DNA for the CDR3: TGTGCCAGCAGCCCGGGACTATTTAGCACAGATACGCAGTATTTT. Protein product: CASSPGLFSTDTQYF.

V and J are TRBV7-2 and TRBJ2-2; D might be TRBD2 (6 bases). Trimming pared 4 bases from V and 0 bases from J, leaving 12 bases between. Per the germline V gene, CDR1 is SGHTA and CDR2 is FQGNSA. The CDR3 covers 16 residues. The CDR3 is CASSSRGTSNTGELFF. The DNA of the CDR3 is TGTGCCAGCAGCTCCCGGGGGACTTCGAACACCGGGGAGCTGTTTTTT.

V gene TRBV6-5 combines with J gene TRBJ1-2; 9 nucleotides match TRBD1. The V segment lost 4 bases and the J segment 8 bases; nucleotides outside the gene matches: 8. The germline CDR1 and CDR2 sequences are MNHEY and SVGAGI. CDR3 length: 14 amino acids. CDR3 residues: CASSSTGGVGGYTF. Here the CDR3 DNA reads TGTGCCAGCAGTTCAACAGGGGGCGTAGGGGGCTACACCTTC.

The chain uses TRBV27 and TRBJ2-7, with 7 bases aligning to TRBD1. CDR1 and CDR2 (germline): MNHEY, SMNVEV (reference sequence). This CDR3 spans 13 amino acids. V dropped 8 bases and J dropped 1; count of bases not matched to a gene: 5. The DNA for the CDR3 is TGTGCCAGCCACTCCAGGGGGTCCTACGAGCAGTACTTC. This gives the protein CASHSRGSYEQYF.

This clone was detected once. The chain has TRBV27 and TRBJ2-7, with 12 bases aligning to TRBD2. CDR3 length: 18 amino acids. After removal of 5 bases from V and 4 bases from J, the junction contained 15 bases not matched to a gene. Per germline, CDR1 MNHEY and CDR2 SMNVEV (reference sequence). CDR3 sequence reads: CASSLRALAGGNLYEQYF. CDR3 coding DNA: TGTGCCAGCAGTCTTAGGGCACTAGCGGGAGGTAATCTTTACGAGCAGTACTTC.

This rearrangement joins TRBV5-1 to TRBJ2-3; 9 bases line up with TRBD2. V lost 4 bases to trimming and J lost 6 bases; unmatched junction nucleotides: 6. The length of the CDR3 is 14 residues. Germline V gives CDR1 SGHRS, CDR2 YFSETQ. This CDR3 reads CASSGVAGVDTQYF. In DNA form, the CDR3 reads TGCGCCAGCAGCGGGGTAGCGGGAGTGGATACGCAGTATTTT.

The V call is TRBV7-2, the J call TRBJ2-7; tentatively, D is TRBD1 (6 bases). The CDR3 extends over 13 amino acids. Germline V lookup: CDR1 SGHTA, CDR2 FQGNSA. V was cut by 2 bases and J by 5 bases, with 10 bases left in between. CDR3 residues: CASSLTTGNEQYF. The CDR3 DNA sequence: TGTGCCAGCAGCTTAACCACAGGGAACGAGCAGTACTTC. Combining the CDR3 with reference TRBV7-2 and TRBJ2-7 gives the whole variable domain GAGVSQSPSNKVTEKGKDVELRCDPISGHTALYWYRQSLGQGLEFLIYFQGNSAPDKSGLPSDRFSAERTGGSVSTLTIQRTQQEDSAVYLCASSLTTGNEQYFGPGTRLTVT.

In nucleotides, the CDR3 is TGTGCCAGCAGTGAAGCCCTATCCGAGCAGTACTTC. Amino acids: CASSEALSEQYF. V is TRBV6-1 and J is TRBJ2-7; D unclear. The V end lost 0 bases, the J end lost 6 bases, and 6 bases lay between the germline ends. Germline CDR1 and CDR2: MNHNS and SASEGT. The CDR3 length is 12 residues.

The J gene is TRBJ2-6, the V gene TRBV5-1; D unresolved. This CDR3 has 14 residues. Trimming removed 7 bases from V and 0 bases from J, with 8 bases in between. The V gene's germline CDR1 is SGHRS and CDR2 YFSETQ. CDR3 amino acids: CASRQSSGANVLTF. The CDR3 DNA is TGCGCCAGCCGACAAAGCTCTGGGGCCAACGTCCTGACTTTC. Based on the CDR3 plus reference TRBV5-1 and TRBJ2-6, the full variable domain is KAGVTQTPRYLIKTRGQQVTLSCSPISGHRSVSWYQQTPGQGLQFLFEYFSETQRNKGNFPGRFSGRQFSNSRSEMNVSTLELGDSALYLCASRQSSGANVLTFGAGSRLTVL.

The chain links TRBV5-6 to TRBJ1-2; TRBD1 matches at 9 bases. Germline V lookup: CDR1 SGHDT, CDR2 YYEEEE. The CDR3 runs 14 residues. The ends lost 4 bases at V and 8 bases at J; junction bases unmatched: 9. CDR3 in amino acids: CASSPGTGPRGYTF. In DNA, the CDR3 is TGTGCCAGCAGCCCTGGGACAGGGCCGAGGGGCTACACCTTC.

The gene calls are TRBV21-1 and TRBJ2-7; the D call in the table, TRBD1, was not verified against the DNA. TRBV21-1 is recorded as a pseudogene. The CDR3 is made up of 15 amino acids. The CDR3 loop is CASSPGKVFGHEQYF. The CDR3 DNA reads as TGTGCCAGCAGCCCAGGAAAGGTCTTCGGCCACGAGCAGTACTTC.

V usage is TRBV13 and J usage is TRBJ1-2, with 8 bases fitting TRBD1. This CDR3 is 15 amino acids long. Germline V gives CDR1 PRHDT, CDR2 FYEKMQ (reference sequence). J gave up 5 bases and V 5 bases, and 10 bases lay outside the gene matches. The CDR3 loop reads CASSPSRGPTYGYTF. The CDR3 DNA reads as TGTGCCAGCAGCCCCAGCAGGGGGCCGACTTATGGCTACACCTTC.

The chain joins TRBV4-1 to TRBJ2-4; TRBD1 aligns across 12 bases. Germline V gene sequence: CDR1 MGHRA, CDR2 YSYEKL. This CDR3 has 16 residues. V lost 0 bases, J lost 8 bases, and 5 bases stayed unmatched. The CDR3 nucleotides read TGCGCCAGCAGCCAAGATCTTGGGACAGGGGGCGACATTCAGTACTTC. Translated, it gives CASSQDLGTGGDIQYF.

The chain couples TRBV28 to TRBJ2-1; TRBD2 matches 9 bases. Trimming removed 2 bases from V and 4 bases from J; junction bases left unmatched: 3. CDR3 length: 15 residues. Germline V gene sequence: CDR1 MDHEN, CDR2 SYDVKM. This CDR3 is CASSLGAGGYNEQFF. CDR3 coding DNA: TGTGCCAGCAGTTTAGGGGCGGGAGGGTACAATGAGCAGTTCTTC.

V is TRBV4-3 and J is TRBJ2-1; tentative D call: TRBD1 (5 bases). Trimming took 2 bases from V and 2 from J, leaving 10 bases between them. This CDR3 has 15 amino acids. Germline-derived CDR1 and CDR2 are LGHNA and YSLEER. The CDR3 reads CASSQQAGTYNEQFF. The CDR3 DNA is TGCGCCAGCAGCCAACAGGCAGGGACCTACAATGAGCAGTTCTTC.

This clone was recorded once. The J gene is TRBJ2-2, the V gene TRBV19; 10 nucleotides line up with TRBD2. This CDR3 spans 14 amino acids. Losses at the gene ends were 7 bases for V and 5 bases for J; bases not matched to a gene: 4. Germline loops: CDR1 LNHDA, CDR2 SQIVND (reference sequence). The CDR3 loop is CASIWTSGTGELFF. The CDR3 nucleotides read TGTGCCAGTATATGGACTAGCGGAACCGGGGAGCTGTTTTTT.

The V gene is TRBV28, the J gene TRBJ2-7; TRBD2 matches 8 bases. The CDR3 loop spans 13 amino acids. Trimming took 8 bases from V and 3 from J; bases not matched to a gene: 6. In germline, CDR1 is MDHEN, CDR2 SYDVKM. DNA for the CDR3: TGTGCCAGCCGGGGGGGGAACGGCTACGAGCAGTACTTC. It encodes CASRGGNGYEQYF.

CDR3 region: CASSQGASGPYNEQFF. DNA of the CDR3: TGTGCCAGCAGCCAAGGGGCTAGCGGGCCTTACAATGAGCAGTTCTTC. This rearrangement joins TRBV4-2 to TRBJ2-1; 8 bases agree with TRBD2. CDR1 is LGHNA, CDR2 YNFKEQ, per germline. The CDR3 consists of 16 residues. Trimming removed 1 base from V and 4 bases from J; junction bases left unmatched: 6.

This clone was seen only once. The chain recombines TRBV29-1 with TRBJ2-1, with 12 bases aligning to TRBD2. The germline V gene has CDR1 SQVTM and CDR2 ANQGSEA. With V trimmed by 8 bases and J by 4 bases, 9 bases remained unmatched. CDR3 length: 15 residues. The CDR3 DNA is TGCAGCTCTCCGGGACTAGCGGGCCTTTACAATGAGCAGTTCTTC. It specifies CSSPGLAGLYNEQFF.

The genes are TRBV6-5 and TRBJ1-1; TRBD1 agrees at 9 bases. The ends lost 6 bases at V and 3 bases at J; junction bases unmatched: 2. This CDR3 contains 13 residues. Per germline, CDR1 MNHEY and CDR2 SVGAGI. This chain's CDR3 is CASRGQGHTEAFF. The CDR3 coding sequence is TGTGCCAGCAGGGGACAGGGTCACACTGAAGCTTTCTTT.

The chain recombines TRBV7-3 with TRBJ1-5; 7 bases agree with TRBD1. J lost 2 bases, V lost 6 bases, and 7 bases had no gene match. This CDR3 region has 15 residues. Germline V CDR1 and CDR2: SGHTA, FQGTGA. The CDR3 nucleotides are TGTGCCAGCAGAGAGACAGGGAAAGGCAATCAGCCCCAGCATTTT. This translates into CASRETGKGNQPQHF.

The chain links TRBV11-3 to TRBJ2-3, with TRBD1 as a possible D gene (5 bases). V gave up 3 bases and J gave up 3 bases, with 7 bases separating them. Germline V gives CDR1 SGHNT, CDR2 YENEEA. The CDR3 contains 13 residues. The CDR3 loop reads CASSFRGTDTQYF. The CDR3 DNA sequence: TGTGCCAGCAGCTTTAGGGGAACAGATACGCAGTATTTT.

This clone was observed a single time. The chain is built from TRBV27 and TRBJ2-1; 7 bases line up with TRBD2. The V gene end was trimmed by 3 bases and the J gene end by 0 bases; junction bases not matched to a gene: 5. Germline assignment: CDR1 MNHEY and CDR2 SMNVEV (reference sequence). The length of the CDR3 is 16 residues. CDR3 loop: CASSFSSGTSYNEQFF. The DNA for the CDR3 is TGTGCCAGCAGTTTCTCTAGCGGAACCTCCTACAATGAGCAGTTCTTC.